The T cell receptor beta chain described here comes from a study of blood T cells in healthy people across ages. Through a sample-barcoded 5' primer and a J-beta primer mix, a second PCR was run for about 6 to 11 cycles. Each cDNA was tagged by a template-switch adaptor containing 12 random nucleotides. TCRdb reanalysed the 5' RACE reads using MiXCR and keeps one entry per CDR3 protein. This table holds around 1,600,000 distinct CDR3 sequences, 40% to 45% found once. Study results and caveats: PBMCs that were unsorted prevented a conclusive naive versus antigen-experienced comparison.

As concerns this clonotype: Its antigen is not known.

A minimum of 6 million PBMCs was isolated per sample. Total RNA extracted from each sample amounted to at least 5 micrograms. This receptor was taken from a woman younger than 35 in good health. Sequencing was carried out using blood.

CDR3 DNA: TGTGCCAGCAGCCAAGAAGGACAGGCTTATGGCTACACCTTC. Protein sequence: CASSQEGQAYGYTF. This chain uses TRBV3-1 with TRBJ1-2; 7 bases are shared with TRBD1. Germline CDR1 is LGHDT and CDR2 is YNNKEL (reference sequence). There are 14 residues in the CDR3. The V gene end was trimmed by 0 bases and the J gene end by 5 bases; junction bases not matched to a gene: 3. The variable domain in full, with the rest retrieved from reference TRBV3-1 and TRBJ1-2, is DTAVSQTPKYLVTQMGNDKSIKCEQNLGHDTMYWYKQDSKKFLKIMFSYNNKELIINETVPNRFSPKSPDKAHLNLHINSLELGDSAVYFCASSQEGQAYGYTFGSGTRLTVV.